These 25 T cell receptor beta chains share one sample of origin, sequenced in a study of cytomegalovirus exposure and HLA in healthy donors. TCRdb's table, derived via immunoSEQ multiplex PCR, lists solely in-frame clones and lacks some. This table holds 150,000 to 200,000 clones, about 79% found once. Material: PBMCs. The receptors come from a woman in her twenties or thirties in good health and CMV-seropositive.

This chain links TRBV7-8 with TRBJ1-1, with D maybe TRBD1 (5 bases). The V end lost 2 bases, the J end lost 2 bases, and 9 bases lay between the germline ends. Germline CDR1 reads SGHVS; CDR2 reads FQNEAQ. CDR3 length: 14 residues. CDR3 sequence: CASSLSTVNTEAFF. In DNA, the CDR3 is TGTGCCAGCAGCTTATCGACAGTTAACACTGAAGCTTTCTTT.

The V gene is TRBV29-1, the J gene TRBJ2-3, with 7 bases matching TRBD1. Germline values: CDR1 SQVTM, CDR2 ANQGSEA. V shed 6 bases, J shed 2 bases, and the junction held 11 bases outside the gene matches. This CDR3 has 15 amino acids. In DNA, the CDR3 is TGCAGCGTGGACCATGACAGGGTTCTCACAGATACGCAGTATTTT. Translating it yields CSVDHDRVLTDTQYF.

This chain joins TRBV6-5 and TRBJ2-7, with 9 bases identical to TRBD1. V shed 6 bases, J shed 0 bases, and the junction held 6 bases outside the gene matches. CDR1 and CDR2 from the germline V gene are MNHEY and SVGAGI. The CDR3 is 15 residues long. The CDR3 sequence: CASRTTGGDSYEQYF. The CDR3 nucleotides read TGTGCCAGCAGAACTACAGGGGGCGACTCCTACGAGCAGTACTTC.

This sequence joins TRBV4-1 and TRBJ2-2, with TRBD1 identical over 8 bases. V lost 3 bases to trimming and J lost 2 bases; unmatched junction nucleotides: 8. Germline values: CDR1 MGHRA, CDR2 YSYEKL. The CDR3 contains 17 residues. The CDR3 region is CASSHHRGSHNTGELFF. The CDR3 DNA reads as TGCGCCAGCAGCCACCACAGGGGGTCGCATAACACCGGGGAGCTGTTTTTT.

The genes are TRBV5-4 and TRBJ2-3; 8 bases map to TRBD2. This CDR3 has 16 amino acids. J was trimmed by 1 base and V by 2 bases; bases with no gene match: 6. CDR1 and CDR2 (germline): SGHNT, YYREEE (reference sequence). Here the CDR3 reads CASSFQRELGTDTQYF. The CDR3 coding sequence is TGTGCCAGCAGCTTTCAGCGGGAGTTGGGCACAGATACGCAGTATTTT. Variable domain in full (rest from reference TRBV5-4 and TRBJ2-3): ETGVTQSPTHLIKTRGQQVTLRCSSQSGHNTVSWYQQALGQGPQFIFQYYREEENGRGNFPPRFSGLQFPNYSSELNVNALELDDSALYLCASSFQRELGTDTQYFGPGTRLTVL.

V gene TRBV6-6 combines with J gene TRBJ2-5, with TRBD2 matching over 7 bases. CDR1 MNHNY and CDR2 SVGAGI come from the germline V gene (reference sequence). The CDR3 loop spans 15 amino acids. The trim removed 6 bases at V and 2 bases at J, leaving 9 bases unmatched. CDR3 bases: TGTGCCAGCAGGTCCCAACTAGCGTATCAAGAGACCCAGTACTTC. Its translation: CASRSQLAYQETQYF.

Notes on this clone: This same CDR3 is encoded by further DNA sequences in the sample. This sequence joins TRBV30 and TRBJ2-3; the D is unclear. The CDR3 length is 13 residues. V dropped 1 base and J dropped 3 bases, with 8 bases sitting between them. CDR1 GTSNPN and CDR2 SVGIG come from the germline V gene (reference sequence). The CDR3 sequence is CAWSAGNTDTQYF. The CDR3 bases are TGTGCCTGGAGTGCAGGAAATACAGATACGCAGTATTTT.

The rearrangement links TRBV29-1 to TRBJ2-1; D may be TRBD2 (6 bases). The CDR3 spans 16 residues. Germline lookup yields CDR1 SQVTM and CDR2 ANQGSEA. The germline V and J ends were trimmed by 2 bases and 3 bases, with 17 bases remaining between them. In DNA, the CDR3 is TGCAGCGTTGAATCCGGGAGAGGGGCTAACTACAATGAGCAGTTCTTC. The encoded protein is CSVESGRGANYNEQFF.

The rearrangement uses TRBV18 and TRBJ1-5; D is unresolved. CDR3 length: 15 residues. Trimming shortened V by 4 bases and J by 2 bases, and 12 bases separated the two germline ends. The germline V gene encodes CDR1 KGHSH and CDR2 LQKENI. CDR3 protein: CASSLGGDGNQPQHF. In DNA, the CDR3 is TGTGCCAGCTCACTAGGCGGTGATGGCAATCAGCCCCAGCATTTT.

The chain is built from TRBV6-1 and TRBJ2-1; TRBD2 is a possible D gene (7 bases). Trimming took 6 bases from V and 6 from J, leaving 12 bases between them. This CDR3 contains 13 residues. Germline loops: CDR1 MNHNS, CDR2 SASEGT. This CDR3 reads CASRRGGGNEQFF. CDR3 coding DNA: TGTGCCAGCAGACGGGGAGGGGGCAATGAGCAGTTCTTC.

The V call is TRBV5-1, the J call TRBJ2-1, with D possibly matching TRBD2 (6 bases). The germline V gene has CDR1 SGHRS and CDR2 YFSETQ. V lost 0 bases, J lost 5 bases, and 15 bases lay in between. This CDR3 contains 16 residues. The chain's CDR3 is CASSLEGGRTHNEQFF. The CDR3 DNA is TGCGCCAGCAGCTTGGAAGGAGGGAGGACCCACAATGAGCAGTTCTTC.

This clone has just one count. The chain is built from TRBV4-1 and TRBJ1-2, with unresolved D. From germline, CDR1 is MGHRA and CDR2 YSYEKL. This CDR3 contains 14 residues. V was trimmed by 0 bases and J by 1 base, leaving 6 bases between them. In nucleotides, the CDR3 is TGCGCCAGCAGCCAAGAGGACTTTAACTATGGCTACACCTTC. It is translated as CASSQEDFNYGYTF.

The chain couples TRBV7-9 to TRBJ1-1; D ambiguous. The CDR3 consists of 15 residues. The V gene lost 5 bases and the J gene lost 7 bases, with 20 bases spanning the gap. CDR1 and CDR2 from the germline V gene are SEHNR and FQNEAQ (reference sequence). The CDR3 here is CASSTLQRIGSEAFF. In DNA form, the CDR3 reads TGTGCCAGCAGCACCTTACAGCGGATTGGGAGTGAAGCTTTCTTT.

CDR3 nucleotide sequence: TGTGCCAGTAGCATCCCTCTGACGGGAGAAGCTTTCTTT. Translation gives CASSIPLTGEAFF. The chain couples TRBV19 to TRBJ1-1; D unresolved. Looked up from germline, CDR1 is LNHDA and CDR2 is SQIVND (reference sequence). The V end lost 6 bases, the J end lost 8 bases, and 16 bases lay between the germline ends. CDR3 length equals 13 residues. Full variable domain (outside the CDR3, taken from reference TRBV19 and TRBJ1-1): DGGITQSPKYLFRKEGQNVTLSCEQNLNHDAMYWYRQDPGQGLRLIYYSQIVNDFQKGDIAEGYSVSREKKESFPLTVTSAQKNPTAFYLCASSIPLTGEAFFGQGTRLTVV.

The chain couples TRBV5-4 to TRBJ2-1, with D possibly TRBD2 on 5 matching bases. This CDR3 has 13 amino acids. Germline V gene sequence: CDR1 SGHNT, CDR2 YYREEE (reference sequence). With 5 bases removed from V and 7 bases from J, the gap between germline ends came to 13 bases. The CDR3 loop reads CASSDASYNEQFF. The CDR3 bases are TGTGCCAGCAGTGATGCTAGCTATAATGAGCAGTTCTTC.

As concerns this clone: Other DNA sequences in the sample encode the same CDR3. The chain is built from TRBV19 and TRBJ2-7; 10 bases agree with TRBD1. Germline CDR1 LNHDA, CDR2 SQIVND (reference sequence). The CDR3 spans 14 residues. The ends lost 6 bases at V and 3 bases at J; junction bases unmatched: 5. As DNA, the CDR3 is TGTGCCAGTAGCCCTGGGACAGGGGACTACGAGCAGTACTTC. Protein product: CASSPGTGDYEQYF.

The chain combines TRBV29-1 with TRBJ1-2; no firm D call. This CDR3 contains 16 residues. Trimming left V 3 bases short and J 4 bases short, with 21 bases between. The germline V gene encodes CDR1 SQVTM and CDR2 ANQGSEA. In DNA, the CDR3 is TGCAGCGTTGACGGGTCGGAGAGAGAGGGATTCTATGGCTACACCTTC. It yields the protein CSVDGSEREGFYGYTF.

J is TRBJ2-7 and V is TRBV30; no firm D call. CDR3 length: 12 amino acids. CDR1 is GTSNPN and CDR2 is SVGIG in the germline V gene (reference sequence). V lost 5 bases and J 2 bases, leaving 10 bases between the germline ends. CDR3 sequence (DNA): TGTGCCTGGGCCCCGGTCGCCTACGAGCAGTACTTC. This sequence encodes CAWAPVAYEQYF.

This rearrangement joins TRBV5-4 to TRBJ2-1; TRBD1 agrees at 9 bases. V shed 4 bases and J 3 bases; nucleotides not matched to a gene: 5. There are 15 residues in the CDR3. Germline CDR1 reads SGHNT; CDR2 reads YYREEE (reference sequence). CDR3 in DNA: TGTGCCAGCAGCGTGGACAGGGGAAGCTACAATGAGCAGTTCTTC. It encodes CASSVDRGSYNEQFF.

This rearrangement joins TRBV9 to TRBJ2-7; 9 bases match TRBD1. CDR3 size: 16 residues. The germline V gene encodes CDR1 SGDLS and CDR2 YYNGEE. With V trimmed by 4 bases and J by 5 bases, 13 bases remained unmatched. DNA of the CDR3: TGTGCCAGCAGCAGAGGGGGACAGGGTAATAAGGACGAGCAGTACTTC. Translation gives CASSRGGQGNKDEQYF.

The genes are TRBV5-1 and TRBJ2-1; possible D gene TRBD2, 6 bases. With 4 bases removed from V and 8 bases from J, the gap between germline ends came to 19 bases. The CDR3 is made up of 15 amino acids. The germline V gene has CDR1 SGHRS and CDR2 YFSETQ. CDR3 in amino acids: CASSTVTSGLDEQFF. Here the CDR3 DNA reads TGCGCCAGCAGCACAGTGACTAGTGGTTTGGATGAGCAGTTCTTC.

This rearrangement joins TRBV19 to TRBJ1-2, with a tentative D call TRBD1 (6 bases). The V and J ends lost 7 bases and 0 bases respectively, with 12 bases between them. Per the germline V gene, CDR1 is LNHDA and CDR2 is SQIVND (reference sequence). The length of the CDR3 is 14 residues. The CDR3 nucleotides read TGTGCCAGTACCCTTCGGACAGCTAACTATGGCTACACCTTC. Translation gives CASTLRTANYGYTF.

The rearrangement joins TRBV15 to TRBJ2-2; 7 bases agree with TRBD2. V shed 0 bases and J 0 bases; nucleotides not matched to a gene: 4. Per the germline V gene, CDR1 is LNHNV and CDR2 is YYDKDF (reference sequence). This CDR3 contains 17 residues. CDR3 coding DNA: TGTGCCACCAGCAGAGAACTAGCGCCCGCGAACACCGGGGAGCTGTTTTTT. Its protein is CATSRELAPANTGELFF.

The chain recombines TRBV29-1 with TRBJ1-2; D is possibly TRBD1 (5 bases). The V end lost 4 bases, the J end lost 3 bases, and 12 bases lay between the germline ends. This CDR3 is 13 amino acids long. Germline V CDR1 and CDR2: SQVTM, ANQGSEA. CDR3 residues: CSVGQGLDYGYTF. The DNA of the CDR3 is TGCAGCGTTGGTCAGGGTTTAGACTATGGCTACACCTTC.

As to this clone: This specimen includes other DNA sequences encoding the same CDR3. The rearrangement joins TRBV29-1 to TRBJ1-1; perhaps TRBD1 as D (5 bases). The length of the CDR3 is 12 residues. V lost 5 bases and J lost 1, with 8 bases in between. CDR1 is SQVTM and CDR2 is ANQGSEA in the germline V gene. The DNA of the CDR3 is TGCAGCGTTCGAAGGGGGAACACTGAAGCTTTCTTT. Protein sequence: CSVRRGNTEAFF.